The 11 T cell receptor beta chains below come from one sample, sequenced in a study of blood T cell repertoires in COVID-19. The protocol was immunoSEQ multiplex PCR, while the TCRdb copy is restricted to in-frame clones and leaves out a portion. The table has roughly 320,000 clones, 85% seen once. The sample consisted of peripheral blood. These receptors were collected from a human donor in a cohort sampled during active COVID-19.

The V call is TRBV3-1 (or the pseudogene TRBV3-2), the J call TRBJ1-5, with TRBD1 matching 7 bases. There are 16 residues in the CDR3. The ends lost 8 bases at V and 8 bases at J; junction bases unmatched: 18. CDR1 is LGHDT, CDR2 YNNKEL, per germline (reference sequence). The CDR3 here is CASGVSGQLTGKPQHF. In DNA, the CDR3 is TGTGCCAGCGGGGTATCGGGACAGCTAACGGGCAAGCCCCAGCATTTT.

The chain recombines TRBV7-9 with TRBJ2-1, with D perhaps TRBD1 (5 bases). V lost 3 bases, J lost 8 bases, and 11 bases lay in between. The CDR3 loop spans 13 amino acids. Germline loops: CDR1 SEHNR, CDR2 FQNEAQ (reference sequence). CDR3 region: CASSFSGRDEQFF. CDR3 nucleotide sequence: TGTGCCAGCAGCTTCTCAGGCAGGGATGAGCAGTTCTTC.

The sample holds a few counts of this clone. The gene calls are TRBV29-1 and TRBJ1-2; 7 bases fit TRBD1. V was clipped by 2 bases and J by 8 bases; unmatched bases: 11. The germline gives CDR1 SQVTM, CDR2 ANQGSEA. The CDR3 is 14 amino acids. DNA of the CDR3: TGCAGCGTTGAAAGGCTTGGGGACAGTCACGGCTACACCTTC. Its protein is CSVERLGDSHGYTF. Full variable domain (remainder filled in from reference TRBV29-1 and TRBJ1-2): SAVISQKPSRDICQRGTSLTIQCQVDSQVTMMFWYRQQPGQSLTLIATANQGSEATYESGFVIDKFPISRPNLTFSTLTVSNMSPEDSSIYLCSVERLGDSHGYTFGSGTRLTVV.

The chain couples TRBV5-1 to TRBJ1-6; 12 bases line up with TRBD1. In germline, CDR1 is SGHRS, CDR2 YFSETQ. V shed 4 bases and J 14 bases; nucleotides not matched to a gene: 7. CDR3 length: 14 amino acids. CDR3 residues: CASSQGQGALALHF. The CDR3 DNA reads as TGCGCCAGCAGCCAGGGACAGGGGGCTTTGGCCCTCCACTTT.

This clone was seen once. The chain employs TRBV6-5 and TRBJ2-2, with D maybe TRBD2 (5 bases). CDR1 and CDR2 (germline): MNHEY, SVGAGI. The CDR3 loop spans 16 amino acids. The V end was cut by 0 bases, the J end by 2 bases, with 10 bases between. CDR3 protein: CASSYSGNLNTGELFF. CDR3 bases: TGTGCCAGCAGTTACTCCGGGAACCTAAACACCGGGGAGCTGTTTTTT.

The chain employs TRBV9 and TRBJ1-2, with D possibly matching TRBD1 (5 bases). CDR1 is SGDLS and CDR2 is YYNGEE in the germline V gene. Trimming cost V 0 bases and J 2 bases, with 14 bases left between them. The CDR3 is 16 residues long. This chain's CDR3 is CASSVATKDNNYGYTF. The CDR3 nucleotides are TGTGCCAGCAGCGTAGCTACTAAGGACAACAACTATGGCTACACCTTC.

This clone was observed once. This rearrangement joins TRBV27 to TRBJ1-4, with 11 bases aligning to TRBD1. This CDR3 is 14 amino acids long. Germline loops: CDR1 MNHEY, CDR2 SMNVEV (reference sequence). The J segment lost 7 bases and the V segment lost 3 bases, leaving 1 base of the junction unmatched. The CDR3 region is CASSLDRGLEKLFF. The CDR3 nucleotides are TGTGCCAGCAGTTTGGACAGGGGGCTTGAAAAACTGTTTTTT. Supplemented by reference TRBV27 and TRBJ1-4, the full variable domain reads EAQVTQNPRYLITVTGKKLTVTCSQNMNHEYMSWYRQDPGLGLRQIYYSMNVEVTDKGDVPEGYKVSRKEKRNFPLILESPSPNQTSLYFCASSLDRGLEKLFFGSGTQLSVL.

The rearrangement joins TRBV5-6 to TRBJ2-1; 10 bases fit TRBD2. The CDR3 sequence is 15 residues long. CDR1 SGHDT and CDR2 YYEEEE come from the germline V gene. V trimming: 4 bases; J trimming: 2 bases; junction bases outside the gene matches: 3. The CDR3 sequence: CASSQSGGAYNEQFF. The CDR3 bases are TGTGCCAGCAGCCAAAGCGGGGGGGCCTACAATGAGCAGTTCTTC. The full variable domain, completed using reference TRBV5-6 and TRBJ2-1, is DAGVTQSPTHLIKTRGQQVTLRCSPKSGHDTVSWYQQALGQGPQFIFQYYEEEERQRGNFPDRFSGHQFPNYSSELNVNALLLGDSALYLCASSQSGGAYNEQFFGPGTRLTVL.

The rearrangement uses TRBV5-5 and TRBJ1-1; D may be TRBD1 (5 bases). The ends were cut back, 4 bases at V and 11 bases at J, with 15 bases in the middle. The germline CDR1 and CDR2 sequences are SGHKS and YYEKEE (reference sequence). CDR3 length equals 12 residues. The CDR3 region has the DNA TGTGCCAGCAGCCAATTACAGGCGGAGGCTTTCTTT. Amino acids: CASSQLQAEAFF.

This clone turned up a few times. The genes are TRBV9 and TRBJ1-1; D is possibly TRBD1 (5 bases). Trimming took off 0 bases at V and 0 bases at J, with 6 bases between the two ends. Per germline, CDR1 SGDLS and CDR2 YYNGEE. The CDR3 is 14 amino acids. As DNA, the CDR3 is TGTGCCAGCAGCGTAGAGGGGTTGAACACTGAAGCTTTCTTT. It encodes CASSVEGLNTEAFF. Drawing the rest from reference TRBV9 and TRBJ1-1, the complete variable domain is DSGVTQTPKHLITATGQRVTLRCSPRSGDLSVYWYQQSLDQGLQFLIQYYNGEERAKGNILERFSAQQFPDLHSELNLSSLELGDSALYFCASSVEGLNTEAFFGQGTRLTVV.

This chain connects TRBV11-2 to TRBJ1-5, with a weak D call TRBD1 (6 bases). The CDR3 contains 16 residues. V was shortened by 3 bases and J by 4 bases, with 16 bases between the two germline ends. The germline V gene encodes CDR1 SGHAT and CDR2 FQNNGV. The CDR3 nucleotides read TGTGCCAGCAGCTTTGGGAGCGGACAGTCGAATCAGCCCCAGCATTTT. As protein: CASSFGSGQSNQPQHF.